This T cell receptor (beta chain) came from a study of T-cell memory formation after mild COVID-19. This CDR3 has 13 amino acids. Trimming cost V 2 bases and J 9 bases; bases outside gene matches: 2. CDR1 is SEHNR and CDR2 is FQNEAQ in the germline V gene (reference sequence). In TCRdb, the 5' RACE reads were re-called with MiXCR into one record per CDR3 protein. This sample carries 200,000 or so distinct CDR3 sequences, around 9.5% of them seen once, and the ten largest clones take roughly 3.5%. The chain joins TRBV7-9 to TRBJ1-3, with 9 bases lining up with TRBD1. Sequencing was done on a sample of PBMCs or a T cell subset sorted from them (not recorded which). The sequence was collected from a man aged 18-30 years who had mild COVID-19 (a few samples of this study predate the infection). Cell type and time point are not known. The CDR3 protein is CASSLRDRATIYF. In nucleotides, the CDR3 is TGTGCCAGCAGCTTAAGGGACAGGGCCACCATATATTTT.